The source of this TCR beta chain is a study of T cell changes during pregnancy in multiple sclerosis (dated by TCRdb to between 2018 and 2020). With regard to the full study: The study looked at changes in the T cell repertoire across pregnancy in women with multiple sclerosis.

Points on this clone: Its antigen remains unidentified. No base quality values were provided; no much bigger clone lies one nucleotide off.

Inclusive of the bounding cysteine and phenylalanine, the CDR3 is 16 residues long. Of the read, only the CDR3 DNA is kept; its 48 bases are in frame from base 1. After removal of 6 bases from V and 2 bases from J, the junction retains 6 bases not matched to a gene. For CDR1 and CDR2, the germline V gene (reference sequence) lists SEHNR and FQNEAQ. Libraries were made using the immunoSEQ multiplex PCR assay. Here the immuneACCESS table is served through TCRdb, limited to in-frame sequences with V and J called. Missing clones are a known gap in these copies; in checked studies unresolved V genes cover under half, and the rest lacks a known reason. The sample table holds some 37,000 clones, of which more than 75% were seen once. Roughly 0.58% of the sample rests with the top ten.

This specimen was CD4+ T cells from peripheral blood mononuclear cells, taken in the first trimester of pregnancy. This TCR came from a female donor with multiple sclerosis, enrolled in a pregnancy study. Here the chain combines TRBV7-9 and TRBJ2-1, with TRBD1 matching 11 junction bases. The CDR3 reads as follows: CASSWTGGPTYNEQFF. The sequenced DNA is TGTGCCAGCAGTTGGACAGGGGGCCCCACCTACAATGAGCAGTTCTTC.